This T cell receptor (beta chain) derives from a study of stem cell transplantation in POMP-related autoinflammatory disease. Turning to the study itself: After transplant, neutrophils and platelets showed 100% graft donor chimerism through one year. Study-wide results and limits: Unique TRB V-J gene pairings were limited in number in patients with PRAID. A trend toward lower repertoire diversity and greater clonality appeared in every analyzed T-cell subset of PRAID patients.

Clones were read by immunoSEQ multiplex PCR, and TCRdb kept only the in-frame ones, dropping some. The sample has 8,500 to 10,000 clones, roughly 83% seen once. Of note for this clone: No antigen is known for it.

V lost 2 bases and J 0 bases, leaving 15 bases between the germline ends. The CDR3 totals 17 residues. CDR1 is LNHNV and CDR2 is YYDKDF in the germline V gene (reference sequence). The TCR sequence derives from a human patient with POMP-related autoinflammation and immune dysregulation (PRAID). The T cells may partly be graft donor cells. This material consisted of CD4+ T cells from PBMCs, taken after stem cell transplantation. The genes are TRBV15 and TRBJ2-3; D call uncertain. The CDR3 DNA sequence: TGTGCCACCAGCAGACGTTTCGACTCTCATAGCACAGATACGCAGTATTTT. It codes for CATSRRFDSHSTDTQYF.